The following is a TCR beta chain sequence with its context. This entry comes from a study of control samples from healthy donors and cancer patients. Profiled with immunoSEQ multiplex PCR; TCRdb holds only in-frame clones, not every one. The table records 190,000 or so clones, 85% to 95% of them present only once. Trimming removed 4 bases from V and 1 base from J, with 14 bases in between. This CDR3 comprises 16 residues. The germline V gene encodes CDR1 MDHEN and CDR2 SYDVKM. This chain connects TRBV28 to TRBJ2-1; D could derive from TRBD1 or TRBD2 (6 bases each). Source material: blood. This TCR was sampled from a young man in good health. The CDR3 loop reads CASSSNQGRSYNEQFF. The CDR3 DNA reads as TGTGCCAGCAGTTCCAACCAGGGGAGGTCCTACAATGAGCAGTTCTTC.